These T cell receptor beta chains were read from a single sample in a study of early T cells in non-severe SARS-CoV-2 infection. TCRdb itself ran the 5' RACE reads through MiXCR, one entry per CDR3 protein. Among about 60,000 distinct CDR3 sequences listed, about 12% were seen once. The sample consisted of whole blood. All receptors derive from an adult who was a healthcare worker with PCR-confirmed SARS-CoV-2 infection or an uninfected control (not recorded which). Both conserved end residues are part of each CDR3. The D gene is left open where the match is weak. Rows give clone size only sometimes, using once, few, many, or a class for an expanded clone.

d_call j_call clone_size v_call cdr3_aa cdr3_nt
- TRBJ2-1 - TRBV7-7 CASSSGPANEQFF TGTGCCAGCAGCTCCGGACCGGCCAATGAGCAGTTCTTC
TRBD2 TRBJ2-1 many TRBV20-1 CSAARLAGGYNEQFF TGCAGTGCTGCCCGACTAGCGGGAGGCTACAATGAGCAGTTCTTC
- TRBJ2-7 few TRBV7-2 CASSFYGVYEQYF TGTGCCAGCAGCTTCTACGGGGTCTACGAGCAGTACTTC
TRBD1 TRBJ1-2 many TRBV18 CASSPDRANYGYTF TGTGCCAGCTCACCGGACAGGGCGAACTATGGCTACACCTTC
- TRBJ1-2 once TRBV14 CASSQVGFNYGYTF TGTGCCAGCAGCCAAGTCGGCTTTAACTATGGCTACACTTTC
TRBD2 TRBJ2-2 - TRBV3-1 CASSRSTSGRTGELFF TGTGCCAGCAGCCGATCGACTAGCGGGAGAACCGGGGAGCTGTTTTTT
- TRBJ2-3 - TRBV30 CAWSAGDTRGSQYF TGTGCCTGGAGCGCTGGAGACACCCGTGGGTCGCAGTATTTT
- TRBJ2-7 - TRBV7-8 CASSFPHDDEQYF TGTGCCAGCAGCTTTCCCCATGACGACGAGCAGTACTTC
TRBD2 TRBJ2-5 few TRBV6-5 CATRPELANQETQYF TGTGCCACTAGACCGGAACTAGCGAACCAAGAGACCCAGTACTTC
TRBD1 TRBJ1-4 few TRBV16 CASSRTGTGGSVNEKLFF TGTGCCAGCAGCCGGACCGGGACAGGGGGTAGTGTGAATGAAAAACTGTTTTTT
- TRBJ2-7 many TRBV7-2 CASSLGSRGPYEQYF TGTGCCAGCAGCTTAGGGTCCAGGGGTCCCTACGAGCAGTACTTC
- TRBJ2-3 few TRBV29-1 CSVGGGGTDTQYF TGCAGCGTTGGAGGTGGCGGCACAGATACGCAGTATTTT
TRBD2 TRBJ2-1 many TRBV12-3/TRBV12-4 CASSLQAGGPHEQFF TGTGCCAGCAGTCTTCAAGCGGGAGGACCACATGAGCAGTTCTTC
TRBD1 TRBJ1-1 - TRBV7-9 CASSSDRGEAFF TGTGCCAGCAGCTCCGACAGGGGCGAAGCTTTCTTT
TRBD1 TRBJ2-7 many TRBV10-3 CAISESGQAGEQYF TGTGCCATCAGTGAGTCGGGACAGGCGGGGGAGCAGTACTTC
- TRBJ1-5 many TRBV4-1 CASSQDQRDLQPQHF TGCGCCAGCAGCCAAGATCAGAGAGACCTCCAGCCCCAGCATTTT
- TRBJ2-7 many TRBV28 CASSSPPAAYEQYF TGTGCCAGCAGTTCCCCTCCAGCGGCCTACGAGCAGTACTTC
- TRBJ2-2 few TRBV28 CASGHRNTGELFF TGTGCCAGCGGACACAGGAACACCGGGGAGCTGTTTTTT
- TRBJ2-1 few TRBV7-2 CASSLARGYYNEQFF TGTGCCAGCAGCTTAGCGAGAGGGTACTACAATGAGCAGTTCTTC
TRBD2 TRBJ2-7 - TRBV4-2 CASRSGGSVVDEQYF TGTGCCAGCAGATCGGGGGGTAGCGTTGTGGACGAGCAGTACTTC
TRBD2 TRBJ2-5 - TRBV18 CASSQGLAAETQYF TGTGCCAGCTCACAAGGACTAGCCGCGGAGACCCAGTACTTC
- TRBJ2-1 few TRBV6-1 CASSDQAGRGNNEQFF TGTGCCAGCAGTGACCAGGCGGGCAGGGGTAACAATGAGCAGTTCTTC